The 19 T cell receptor beta chains below were found in one sample sequenced in a study of OX40 agonist ivuxolimab in advanced cancers. The table came from immunoSEQ multiplex PCR; TCRdb's copy has only in-frame clones and leaves some out. The sample has about 27,000 clones, under 80% seen once; the top ten hold approximately 32%. Sequences were derived from CD4+ or CD8+ T cells sorted from blood, sampled in a trial of the OX40 agonist ivuxolimab. The receptors here all came from an adult with an advanced solid tumor such as melanoma, head and neck, liver or kidney cancer.

The rearrangement uses TRBV15 and TRBJ2-1; 8 positions agree with TRBD2. Germline loops: CDR1 LNHNV, CDR2 YYDKDF (reference sequence). The CDR3 runs to 16 residues. The V segment lost 1 base and the J segment 8 bases; nucleotides outside the gene matches: 10. CDR3 sequence: CATSRGLAGSPDEQFF. CDR3 sequence (DNA): TGTGCCACCAGCAGAGGGCTAGCGGGTTCGCCGGATGAGCAGTTCTTC. The full variable domain, completed using reference TRBV15 and TRBJ2-1, is DAMVIQNPRYQVTQFGKPVTLSCSQTLNHNVMYWYQQKSSQAPKLLFHYYDKDFNNEADTPDNFQSRRPNTSFCFLDIRSPGLGDTAMYLCATSRGLAGSPDEQFFGPGTRLTVL.

The rearrangement uses TRBV28 and TRBJ2-1; perhaps TRBD1 as D (6 bases). Trimming cost V 8 bases and J 0 bases, with 11 bases left between them. The CDR3 runs 14 residues. Per germline, CDR1 MDHEN and CDR2 SYDVKM. The CDR3 DNA reads TGTGCCAGCGGGGACATAAACTCCTACAATGAGCAGTTCTTC. It is translated as CASGDINSYNEQFF.

J is TRBJ1-3 and V is TRBV9; D is undetermined. V was pared by 3 bases and J by 0 bases, with 10 bases between. Germline CDR1 SGDLS, CDR2 YYNGEE. This CDR3 has 15 residues. DNA for the CDR3: TGTGCCAGCAGCGAGAGAGGGAGCTCTGGAAACACCATATATTTT. It is translated as CASSERGSSGNTIYF.

The chain carries TRBV7-9 and TRBJ2-5; possible D gene TRBD2, 5 bases. There are 15 residues in the CDR3. Germline V gene data show CDR1 as SEHNR and CDR2 as FQNEAQ (reference sequence). Trimming removed 4 bases at V and 2 bases at J, with 14 bases between. CDR3 DNA: TGTGCCAGCAGCTCAGTAGCGTCTTATCAAGAGACCCAGTACTTC. Amino acid sequence: CASSSVASYQETQYF.

V usage is TRBV6-1 and J usage is TRBJ2-7, with a tentative D call TRBD1 (6 bases). The germline V and J ends were trimmed by 2 bases and 5 bases, with 16 bases remaining between them. This CDR3 is built from 15 residues. The germline V gene encodes CDR1 MNHNS and CDR2 SASEGT. The DNA of the CDR3 is TGTGCCAGCAGTGAAAACAGGGTGAATATAGACGAGCAGTACTTC. Translated: CASSENRVNIDEQYF.

This clone appeared a few times. The V call is TRBV11-2, the J call TRBJ1-1; the D is unclear. Trimming pared 0 bases from V and 6 bases from J, leaving 14 bases between. Germline-derived CDR1 and CDR2 are SGHAT and FQNNGV. The CDR3 contains 15 residues. This CDR3 is CASSLDPNPSSEAFF. CDR3 sequence (DNA): TGTGCCAGCAGCTTAGACCCAAACCCAAGCTCTGAAGCTTTCTTT.

This clone has a handful of counts. V gene TRBV14 combines with J gene TRBJ2-5; a possible D gene is TRBD1 (9 bases). Germline V lookup: CDR1 SGHDN, CDR2 FVKESK. This CDR3 comprises 17 residues. The ends were cut back, 0 bases at V and 5 bases at J, with 19 bases in the middle. In DNA form, the CDR3 reads TGTGCCAGCAGCCAAGATCTTAGCGGGACAGGGATGGAGACCCAGTACTTC. Its translation: CASSQDLSGTGMETQYF.

V is TRBV7-8 and J is TRBJ2-3; D perhaps matches TRBD2 (6 bases). Trimming took 2 bases from V and 2 from J, leaving 14 bases between them. Germline CDR1 reads SGHVS; CDR2 reads FQNEAQ. This CDR3 has 16 amino acids. The CDR3 here is CASSLYSGLLTDTQYF. In DNA form, the CDR3 reads TGTGCCAGCAGCTTATATAGCGGACTGCTCACAGATACGCAGTATTTT.

CDR3 amino acids: CASSYTSRADEQYF. The CDR3 DNA reads TGTGCCAGCAGTTACACCTCCAGGGCCGACGAGCAGTACTTC. The J gene is TRBJ2-7, the V gene TRBV6-5; tentative D call: TRBD1 (5 bases). This CDR3 contains 14 residues. Trimming removed 2 bases from V and 5 bases from J, with 13 bases in between. Germline lookup yields CDR1 MNHEY and CDR2 SVGAGI.

The chain combines TRBV7-9 with TRBJ2-5; a possible D gene is TRBD1 (5 bases). CDR3 length: 12 residues. Germline V gives CDR1 SEHNR, CDR2 FQNEAQ (reference sequence). With 6 bases removed from V and 4 bases from J, the gap between germline ends came to 9 bases. The CDR3, as DNA: TGTGCCAGCAGGGGTGGGGCAGAGACCCAGTACTTC. Translation gives CASRGGAETQYF.

The chain recombines TRBV4-2 with TRBJ1-1; a possible D gene is TRBD1 (6 bases). Germline V lookup: CDR1 LGHNA, CDR2 YNFKEQ. V lost 0 bases and J lost 1, with 12 bases in between. The CDR3 covers 16 residues. CDR3 in amino acids: CASSQDRPTGNTEAFF. Here the CDR3 DNA reads TGTGCCAGCAGCCAAGACAGACCGACAGGGAACACTGAAGCTTTCTTT.

The chain is built from TRBV27 and TRBJ2-7; D unclear. Looked up from germline, CDR1 is MNHEY and CDR2 is SMNVEV (reference sequence). V lost 3 bases, J lost 1 base, and 7 bases lay in between. The CDR3 sequence is 13 residues long. The DNA of the CDR3 is TGTGCCAGCAGTTTCTCCATGTCCTACGAGCAGTACTTC. Protein: CASSFSMSYEQYF.

This rearrangement joins TRBV5-6 to TRBJ1-1; possible D gene TRBD1, 6 bases. Germline V CDR1 and CDR2: SGHDT, YYEEEE. The CDR3 runs to 15 residues. V gave up 4 bases and J gave up 1 base, with 14 bases separating them. The CDR3 DNA reads as TGTGCCAGCAGCCAGATGACGACAGGGAACACTGAAGCTTTCTTT. Translation: CASSQMTTGNTEAFF.

Only one count was recorded for this clone. The chain links TRBV25-1 to TRBJ2-3, with D perhaps matching TRBD2 (6 bases). Germline V lookup: CDR1 MGHDK, CDR2 SYGVNS. Deletions cut 1 base from V and 4 bases from J, with 6 bases between. The CDR3 extends over 13 amino acids. CDR3 amino acids: CASSEWGADTQYF. As DNA, the CDR3 is TGTGCCAGCAGTGAATGGGGGGCAGATACGCAGTATTTT.

There are a few counts of this clone. The chain is built from TRBV29-1 and TRBJ1-1, with D unresolved. The germline CDR1 and CDR2 sequences are SQVTM and ANQGSEA. Trimming removed 4 bases at V and 1 base at J, with 7 bases between. The CDR3 length is 12 residues. Here the CDR3 DNA reads TGCAGCGTTGGAGGAGGGAACACTGAAGCTTTCTTT. This gives the protein CSVGGGNTEAFF.

Here the CDR3 DNA reads TGTGCCAGTAGTATCGGGAACACTGAAGCTTTCTTT. Its translation is CASSIGNTEAFF. J is TRBJ1-1 and V is TRBV19, with D unclear. CDR3 length: 12 residues. Trimming shortened V by 3 bases and J by 1 base, and 3 bases separated the two germline ends. Germline V gene lookup returns CDR1 LNHDA and CDR2 SQIVND (reference sequence).

This rearrangement joins TRBV7-8 to TRBJ2-4, with TRBD1 identical over 7 bases. CDR1 and CDR2 from the germline V gene are SGHVS and FQNEAQ. V lost 1 base to trimming and J lost 0 bases; unmatched junction nucleotides: 3. This CDR3 has 16 residues. CDR3 nucleotides: TGTGCCAGCAGCTTAGGGGCAGGGGGAGCCAAAAACATTCAGTACTTC. Protein product: CASSLGAGGAKNIQYF.

The chain carries TRBV19 and TRBJ2-1, with D tentatively TRBD1 (5 bases). V was cut by 5 bases and J by 3 bases, with 8 bases left in between. The CDR3 loop spans 13 amino acids. Germline V gives CDR1 LNHDA, CDR2 SQIVND (reference sequence). The CDR3 protein is CASSPDNYNEQFF. In nucleotides, the CDR3 is TGTGCCAGTAGTCCGGACAACTACAATGAGCAGTTCTTC.

This clone showed up just a few times. The chain has TRBV4-2 and TRBJ2-7, with 11 bases fitting TRBD1. Germline CDR1 reads LGHNA; CDR2 reads YNFKEQ. The V gene end was trimmed by 3 bases and the J gene end by 5 bases; junction bases not matched to a gene: 21. There are 20 residues in the CDR3. CDR3 DNA: TGTGCCAGCAGCCAGATAACCGGGACAGGGGGGTTTAATAGTCTCGACGAGCAGTACTTC. This translates into CASSQITGTGGFNSLDEQYF.